The 2 T cell receptor beta chains listed next were all sequenced from one sample in a study of PD-1 blockade in classical Hodgkin lymphoma (dated by TCRdb to between 2020 and 2021). The time point label, as the study defines it: cycle 1 day 1 (C1D1), immediately before nivolumab initiation. Relapse after autologous stem cell transplantation had occurred in all trial patients, and cohorts A, B and C were distinguished by prior brentuximab vedotin exposure. Preparation of the library involved the immunoSEQ multiplex PCR assay. Held by TCRdb, this immuneACCESS table contains in-frame sequences only and omits some clones. Under half of the omission traces to an unresolved V gene where checked; the cause of the rest is unknown. For this sample there are some 22,000 clones; approximately 74% appear just once. 20% to 25% of the sample belongs to the ten largest clones. The source material was peripheral blood mononuclear cells (PBMCs), sampled at baseline. These receptors all come from a human donor with classical Hodgkin lymphoma.

V usage is TRBV4-3 and J usage is TRBJ2-3, with 9 bases lining up with TRBD2. The V segment lost 0 bases and the J segment 4 bases; nucleotides outside the gene matches: 2. The CDR3 spans 15 residues. Germline CDR1 is LGHNA and CDR2 is YSLEER. Here the CDR3 reads CASSQEGGGADTQYF. The CDR3, as DNA: TGCGCCAGCAGCCAAGAAGGCGGGGGGGCAGATACGCAGTATTTT.

V is TRBV4-1 and J is TRBJ2-2, with D perhaps assigned TRBD1 or TRBD2 (6 bases each). V was pared by 0 bases and J by 6 bases, with 11 bases between. Germline V gene lookup returns CDR1 MGHRA and CDR2 YSYEKL. The CDR3 runs 15 residues. This CDR3 is CASSQDQGTSGELFF. CDR3 in DNA: TGCGCCAGCAGCCAAGATCAGGGGACTTCCGGGGAGCTGTTTTTT.